These 10 T cell receptor beta chains came from one sample sequenced in a study of blood T cell repertoires in COVID-19. Using immunoSEQ multiplex PCR, the repertoire was profiled, and TCRdb retains in-frame clones only, with some absent. The table records 140,000 to 150,000 clones, roughly 80% of them present only once. Sequenced input: peripheral blood. The receptors originated from a human donor with acute or convalescent COVID-19. The donor label of this sample is uncertain.

The V call is TRBV27, the J call TRBJ2-7; D ambiguous. Germline V gene lookup returns CDR1 MNHEY and CDR2 SMNVEV (reference sequence). This CDR3 has 13 residues. The ends were cut back, 2 bases at V and 7 bases at J, with 12 bases in the middle. The CDR3 protein is CASSLEGTREQYF. The CDR3 nucleotides read TGTGCCAGCAGTTTAGAAGGTACGAGGGAGCAGTACTTC.

This chain uses TRBV5-1 with TRBJ1-2; D is uncertain. Between the trimmed V and J ends, which lost 0 bases and 8 bases, there was a span of 8 bases. Germline V gene lookup returns CDR1 SGHRS and CDR2 YFSETQ. This CDR3 region has 12 residues. The CDR3 coding sequence is TGCGCCAGCAGCTTGGGGGCTTTGGGCTACACCTTC. This translates into CASSLGALGYTF.

V is TRBV19 and J is TRBJ1-2, with 8 bases lining up with TRBD1. CDR3 size: 14 residues. CDR1 LNHDA and CDR2 SQIVND come from the germline V gene (reference sequence). V shed 4 bases, J shed 3 bases, and the junction held 4 bases outside the gene matches. Here the CDR3 reads CASSRQGKDYGYTF. The CDR3 region has the DNA TGTGCCAGTAGTAGACAGGGGAAGGACTATGGCTACACCTTC.

The table lists this clone with a few counts. The chain employs TRBV6-4 and TRBJ1-3; 9 bases are a match to TRBD1. The J segment lost 5 bases and the V segment lost 8 bases, leaving 10 bases of the junction unmatched. This CDR3 region has 15 residues. The germline gives CDR1 MRHNA, CDR2 SNTAGT. The chain's CDR3 is CASRQSGTGRNTIYF. The CDR3 DNA reads TGTGCCAGCCGACAATCCGGGACAGGGAGAAACACCATATATTTT.

This clone was detected once. The chain is built from TRBV11-2 and TRBJ1-1; 10 bases are a match to TRBD1. Germline assignment: CDR1 SGHAT and CDR2 FQNNGV. The CDR3 runs 13 residues. The V and J ends lost 5 bases and 4 bases, in that order; junction bases with no gene match: 1. CDR3: CASSRDRGTEAFF. The DNA for the CDR3 is TGTGCCAGCAGCCGGGACAGGGGCACTGAAGCTTTCTTT.

The gene calls are TRBV30 and TRBJ1-2, with TRBD1 matching 9 bases. This CDR3 comprises 14 residues. Germline values: CDR1 GTSNPN, CDR2 SVGIG (reference sequence). V lost 4 bases and J lost 3; bases outside the gene matches: 6. The DNA of the CDR3 is TGTGCCTGGATGAACAGGGGGCGCGACTATGGCTACACCTTC. It is translated as CAWMNRGRDYGYTF.

J is TRBJ1-2 and V is TRBV7-6; 8 bases line up with TRBD1. There are 19 residues in the CDR3. After removal of 5 bases from V and 3 bases from J, the junction contained 20 bases not matched to a gene. Germline CDR1 is SGHVS and CDR2 is FNYEAQ. The CDR3, as DNA: TGTGCCAGCAGCGATATTTCCGCGACCAGGGGGCATAAGGACTATGGCTACACCTTC. Residues: CASSDISATRGHKDYGYTF. Full variable domain (remainder filled in from reference TRBV7-6 and TRBJ1-2): GAGVSQSPRYKVTKRGQDVALRCDPISGHVSLYWYRQALGQGPEFLTYFNYEAQQDKSGLPNDRFSAERPEGSISTLTIQRTEQRDSAMYRCASSDISATRGHKDYGYTFGSGTRLTVV.

This chain uses TRBV18 with TRBJ2-4, with a weak D call TRBD2 (6 bases). Between the trimmed V and J ends, which lost 3 bases and 6 bases, there was a span of 12 bases. The CDR3 runs to 14 residues. Germline-derived CDR1 and CDR2 are KGHSH and LQKENI. CDR3 nucleotide sequence: TGTGCCAGCTCACCTGGGACCGGGGGAAACATTCAGTACTTC. Translation gives CASSPGTGGNIQYF.

The chain joins TRBV14 to TRBJ2-2, with TRBD2 as a possible D gene (6 bases). The length of the CDR3 is 15 residues. Trimming removed 4 bases from V and 4 bases from J, with 13 bases in between. In germline, CDR1 is SGHDN, CDR2 FVKESK. The CDR3 DNA reads as TGTGCCAGCAGCCGGGAGGTGGGGACCACCGGGGAGCTGTTTTTT. Translating it yields CASSREVGTTGELFF.

This clone was detected once. The chain has TRBV9 and TRBJ2-6, with no clear D. Trimming took 7 bases from V and 4 from J, leaving 15 bases between them. Germline V gene sequence: CDR1 SGDLS, CDR2 YYNGEE. The CDR3 spans 15 residues. CDR3 amino acids: CASQTERPGANVLTF. The CDR3, as DNA: TGTGCCAGCCAAACCGAGAGGCCCGGGGCCAACGTCCTGACTTTC.